The 4 T cell receptor beta chains reported below all come from one sample, sequenced in a study of T cell repertoires in cytomegalovirus infection. TCRdb reprocessed the reads with MiXCR, giving one entry per CDR3 protein. The table includes 290,000 or so distinct CDR3 sequences, about 25% detected once. Sequencing used PBMCs. The receptor set was obtained from a human donor in good health (CMV status not recorded). Some clones in this sample may be carry-over from other donors' samples.

This clonotype turned up a few times. The genes are TRBV7-2 and TRBJ2-1; 7 bases are a match to TRBD2. Germline V gene data show CDR1 as SGHTA and CDR2 as FQGNSA. This CDR3 comprises 16 residues. Trimming removed 0 bases from V and 5 bases from J; junction bases left unmatched: 7. CDR3 residues: CASSLAAGIINNEQFF. CDR3 nucleotides: TGTGCCAGCAGCTTAGCAGCGGGAATCATCAACAATGAGCAGTTCTTC.

J is TRBJ2-7 and V is TRBV4-1; TRBD2 matches at 9 bases. This CDR3 comprises 18 residues. V lost 0 bases, J lost 2 bases, and 11 bases stayed unmatched. Germline V CDR1 and CDR2: MGHRA, YSYEKL. CDR3 nucleotide sequence: TGCGCCAGCAGCCAAGAAGCTCCAGCGGGGGGCCGAACCTACGAGCAGTACTTC. Translation gives CASSQEAPAGGRTYEQYF.

At least ten counts were recorded for this clonotype. The rearrangement joins TRBV6-5 to TRBJ2-1, with 10 nucleotides matching TRBD2. Germline CDR1 MNHEY, CDR2 SVGAGI. This CDR3 has 18 amino acids. V dropped 5 bases and J dropped 0; count of bases not matched to a gene: 10. CDR3: CASSRMVSSGSSYNEQFF. CDR3 in DNA: TGTGCCAGCAGTCGGATGGTCTCTAGCGGGAGCTCCTACAATGAGCAGTTCTTC.

V usage is TRBV20-1 and J usage is TRBJ2-5; 9 bases align to TRBD2. The ends lost 3 bases at V and 4 bases at J; junction bases unmatched: 12. The length of the CDR3 is 16 residues. Germline V lookup: CDR1 DFQATT, CDR2 SNEGSKA (reference sequence). The CDR3 spells CSASIAGVGRVETQYF. Here the CDR3 DNA reads TGCAGTGCTAGTATAGCGGGAGTGGGTCGTGTAGAGACCCAGTACTTC.